This paragraph covers one T cell receptor beta chain sequence. Its antigen remains unknown. The sample originates from a study of radiotherapy plus CTLA-4 blockade in lung cancer. At the level of the study: With less than 40% of patients having disease control, objective responses were seen in approximately 17%.

Here immunoSEQ multiplex PCR was the method, and the copy in TCRdb shows in-frame clones only, minus some. The sample includes roughly 66,000 clones, about 80% of them seen just once. V was cut by 5 bases and J by 0 bases, with 12 bases left in between. The CDR3 runs to 15 residues. CDR1 is SGHDN, CDR2 FVKESK, per germline. Study outcomes and limitations: Tumor-derived TCR clones expanded in blood after radiotherapy plus ipilimumab. Best predicting response, reportedly, were early blood T cell clone dynamics, with interferon-beta.

People whose metastatic non-small-cell lung cancer was chemo-refractory got focal radiation along with CTLA-4 blockade by ipilimumab. V gene TRBV14 combines with J gene TRBJ2-3; a weak D match, TRBD1 (5 bases). This receptor was taken from a human donor with non-small cell lung cancer who had a partial response to radiotherapy plus ipilimumab. The source was peripheral blood, collected from a patient treated with radiotherapy plus ipilimumab. The CDR3, as DNA: TGTGCCAGCAGCTCCCAAAGGGGTAGCACAGATACGCAGTATTTT. Encoded protein: CASSSQRGSTDTQYF.